This section outlines one T cell receptor beta chain sequence together with its context. The antigen is undetermined. This specimen belongs to a study of cytomegalovirus exposure and HLA in healthy donors. Study findings and constraints: Cytomegalovirus status was reportedly diagnosed by the classifier with high sensitivity and specificity. The sole available immune exposure information was CMV serostatus. A missense variant in DCLRE1C was later tied to TCR beta V- and J-gene trimming.

The primer mix had 60 Vbeta and 13 Jbeta primers. Data came from immunoSEQ multiplex PCR; TCRdb stores just in-frame clones and leaves some out. The sample has more than 80,000 clones, 78% seen once. Trimming shortened V by 3 bases and J by 5 bases, and 11 bases separated the two germline ends. CDR1 SGHRS and CDR2 YFSETQ come from the germline V gene. The CDR3 covers 13 residues. V gene TRBV5-1 combines with J gene TRBJ2-5; D is possibly TRBD2 (6 bases). Sequencing used PBMCs. The source of this sequence is a man aged 18 to 35 in good health and CMV-seropositive. The CDR3 sequence: CASSWSGLETQYF. The CDR3 bases are TGCGCCAGCAGCTGGAGCGGGTTGGAGACCCAGTACTTC.